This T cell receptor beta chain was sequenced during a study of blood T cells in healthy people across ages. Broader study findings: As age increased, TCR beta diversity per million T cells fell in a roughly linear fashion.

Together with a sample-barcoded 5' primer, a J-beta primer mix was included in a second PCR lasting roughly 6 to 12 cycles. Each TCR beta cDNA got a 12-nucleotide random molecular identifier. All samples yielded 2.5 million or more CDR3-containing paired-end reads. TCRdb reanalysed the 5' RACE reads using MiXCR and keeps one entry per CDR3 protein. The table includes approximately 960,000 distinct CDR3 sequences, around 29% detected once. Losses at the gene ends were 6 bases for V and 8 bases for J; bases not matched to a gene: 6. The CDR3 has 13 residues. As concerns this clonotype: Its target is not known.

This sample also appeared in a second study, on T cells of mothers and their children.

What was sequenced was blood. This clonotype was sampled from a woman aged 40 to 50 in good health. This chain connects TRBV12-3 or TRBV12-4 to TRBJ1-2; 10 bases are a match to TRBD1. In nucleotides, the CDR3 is TGTGCCAGCAGGACAGGGGGCGGCCGAGGCTACACCTTC. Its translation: CASRTGGGRGYTF.